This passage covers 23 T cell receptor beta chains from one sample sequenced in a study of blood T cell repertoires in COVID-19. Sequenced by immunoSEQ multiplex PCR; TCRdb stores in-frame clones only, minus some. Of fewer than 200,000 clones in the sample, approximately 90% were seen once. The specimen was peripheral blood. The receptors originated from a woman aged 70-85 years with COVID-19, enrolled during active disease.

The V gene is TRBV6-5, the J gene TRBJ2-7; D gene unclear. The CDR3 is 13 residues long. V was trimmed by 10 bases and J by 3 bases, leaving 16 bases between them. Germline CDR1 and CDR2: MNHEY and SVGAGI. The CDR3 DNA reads TGTGCCACCCTTGGAGTAGTAGACTACGAGCAGTACTTC. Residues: CATLGVVDYEQYF.

The CDR3 loop is CASSLSARTPLRNEQFF. The CDR3 DNA follows: TGCGCCAGCAGCTTGTCTGCAAGGACTCCGCTCCGGAATGAGCAGTTCTTC. The J gene is TRBJ2-1, the V gene TRBV5-1, with TRBD2 as a possible D gene (5 bases). CDR3 size: 17 residues. The V end was cut by 1 base, the J end by 7 bases, with 21 bases between. The germline V gene has CDR1 SGHRS and CDR2 YFSETQ.

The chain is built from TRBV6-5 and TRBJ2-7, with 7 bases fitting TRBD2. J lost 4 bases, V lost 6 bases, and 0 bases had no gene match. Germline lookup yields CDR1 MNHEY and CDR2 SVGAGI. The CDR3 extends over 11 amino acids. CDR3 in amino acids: CASSGGYEQYF. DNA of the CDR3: TGTGCCAGCAGCGGGGGGTACGAGCAGTACTTC.

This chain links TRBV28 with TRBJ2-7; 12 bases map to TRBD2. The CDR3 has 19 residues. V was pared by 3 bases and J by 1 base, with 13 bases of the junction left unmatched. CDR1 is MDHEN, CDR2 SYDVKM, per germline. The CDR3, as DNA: TGTGCCAGCAGTTTCCCACGACTAGCGGGAGTCTTAAGGTCCTACGAGCAGTACTTC. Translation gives CASSFPRLAGVLRSYEQYF.

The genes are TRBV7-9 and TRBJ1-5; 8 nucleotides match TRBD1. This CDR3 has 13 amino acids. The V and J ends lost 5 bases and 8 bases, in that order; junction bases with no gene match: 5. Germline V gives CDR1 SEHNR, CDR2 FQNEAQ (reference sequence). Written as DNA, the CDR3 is TGTGCCAGCAGCCCCCAGACAGGGGAGCCCCAGCATTTT. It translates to CASSPQTGEPQHF.

The CDR3 sequence: CASNLQGLDGYNEQFF. The CDR3 coding sequence is TGTGCCAGCAACCTACAGGGTTTGGATGGATACAATGAGCAGTTCTTC. The chain is built from TRBV28 and TRBJ2-1; D might be TRBD1 (6 bases). The CDR3 has 16 residues. Germline V gene data show CDR1 as MDHEN and CDR2 as SYDVKM. Trimming took off 7 bases at V and 4 bases at J, with 20 bases between the two ends. Full variable domain (missing parts from reference TRBV28 and TRBJ2-1): DVKVTQSSRYLVKRTGEKVFLECVQDMDHENMFWYRQDPGLGLRLIYFSYDVKMKEKGDIPEGYSVSREKKERFSLILESASTNQTSMYLCASNLQGLDGYNEQFFGPGTRLTVL.

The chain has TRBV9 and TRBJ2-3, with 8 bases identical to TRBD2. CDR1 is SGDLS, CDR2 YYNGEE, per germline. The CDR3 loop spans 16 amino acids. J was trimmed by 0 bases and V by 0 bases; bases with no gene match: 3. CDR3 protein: CASSVVGGRSTDTQYF. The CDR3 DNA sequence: TGTGCCAGCAGCGTAGTGGGCGGGAGGAGCACAGATACGCAGTATTTT. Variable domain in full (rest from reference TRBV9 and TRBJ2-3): DSGVTQTPKHLITATGQRVTLRCSPRSGDLSVYWYQQSLDQGLQFLIQYYNGEERAKGNILERFSAQQFPDLHSELNLSSLELGDSALYFCASSVVGGRSTDTQYFGPGTRLTVL.

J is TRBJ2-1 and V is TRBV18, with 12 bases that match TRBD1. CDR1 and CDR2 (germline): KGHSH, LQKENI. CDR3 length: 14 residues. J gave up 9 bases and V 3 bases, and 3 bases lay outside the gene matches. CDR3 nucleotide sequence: TGTGCCAGCTCACCGGGACAGGGGGCGGTTGAGCAGTTCTTC. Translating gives CASSPGQGAVEQFF. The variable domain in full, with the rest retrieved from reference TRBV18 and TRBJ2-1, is NAGVMQNPRHLVRRRGQEARLRCSPMKGHSHVYWYRQLPEEGLKFMVYLQKENIIDESGMPKERFSAEFPKEGPSILRIQQVVRGDSAAYFCASSPGQGAVEQFFGPGTRLTVL.

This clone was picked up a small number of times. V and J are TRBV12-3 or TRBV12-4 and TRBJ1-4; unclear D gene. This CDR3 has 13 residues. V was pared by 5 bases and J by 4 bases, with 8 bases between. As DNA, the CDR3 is TGTGCCAGCAGTGGCGGGAATAATGAAAAACTGTTTTTT. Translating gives CASSGGNNEKLFF.

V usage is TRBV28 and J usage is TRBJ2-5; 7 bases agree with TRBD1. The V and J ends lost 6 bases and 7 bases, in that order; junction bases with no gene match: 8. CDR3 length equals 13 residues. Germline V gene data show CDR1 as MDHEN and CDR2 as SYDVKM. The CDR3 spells CASSHQTGRTQYF. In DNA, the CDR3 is TGTGCCAGCAGCCATCAGACAGGGAGGACCCAGTACTTC.

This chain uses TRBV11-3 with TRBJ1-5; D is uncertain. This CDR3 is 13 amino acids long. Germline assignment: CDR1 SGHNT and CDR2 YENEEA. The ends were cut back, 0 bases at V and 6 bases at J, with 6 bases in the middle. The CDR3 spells CASSLESGQPQHF. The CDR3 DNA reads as TGTGCCAGCAGCTTAGAGTCCGGTCAGCCCCAGCATTTT.

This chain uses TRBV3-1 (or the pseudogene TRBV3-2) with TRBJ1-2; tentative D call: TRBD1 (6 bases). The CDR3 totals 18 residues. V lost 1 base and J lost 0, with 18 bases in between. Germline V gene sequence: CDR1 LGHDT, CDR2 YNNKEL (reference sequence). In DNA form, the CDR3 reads TGTGCCAGCAGCCAAGGACTTCCCGCCAGGACAGCTAACTATGGCTACACCTTC. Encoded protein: CASSQGLPARTANYGYTF.

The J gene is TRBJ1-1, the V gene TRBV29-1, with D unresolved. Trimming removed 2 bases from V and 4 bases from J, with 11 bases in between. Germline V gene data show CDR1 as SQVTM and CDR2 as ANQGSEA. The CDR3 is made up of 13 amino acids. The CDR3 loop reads CSVELVTGTEAFF. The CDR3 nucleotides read TGCAGCGTTGAACTAGTTACCGGCACTGAAGCTTTCTTT. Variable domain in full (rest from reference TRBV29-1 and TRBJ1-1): SAVISQKPSRDICQRGTSLTIQCQVDSQVTMMFWYRQQPGQSLTLIATANQGSEATYESGFVIDKFPISRPNLTFSTLTVSNMSPEDSSIYLCSVELVTGTEAFFGQGTRLTVV.

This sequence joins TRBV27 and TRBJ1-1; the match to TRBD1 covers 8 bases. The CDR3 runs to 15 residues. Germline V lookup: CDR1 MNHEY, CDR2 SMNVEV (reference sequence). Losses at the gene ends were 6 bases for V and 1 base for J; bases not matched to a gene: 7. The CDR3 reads CASRRGQGSNTEAFF. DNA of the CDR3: TGTGCCAGCAGACGAGGACAGGGTTCGAACACTGAAGCTTTCTTT.

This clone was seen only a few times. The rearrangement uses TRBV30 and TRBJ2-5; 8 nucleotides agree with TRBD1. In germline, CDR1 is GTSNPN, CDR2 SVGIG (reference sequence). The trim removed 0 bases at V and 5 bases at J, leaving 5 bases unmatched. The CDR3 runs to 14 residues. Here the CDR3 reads CAWSVGTGWETQYF. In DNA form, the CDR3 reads TGTGCCTGGAGTGTAGGGACAGGATGGGAGACCCAGTACTTC.

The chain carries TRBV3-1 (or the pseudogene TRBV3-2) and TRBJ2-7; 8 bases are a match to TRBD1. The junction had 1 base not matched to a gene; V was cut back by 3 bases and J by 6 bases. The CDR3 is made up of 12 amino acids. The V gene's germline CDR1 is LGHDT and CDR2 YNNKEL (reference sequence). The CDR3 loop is CASSQGQVEQYF. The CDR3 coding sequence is TGTGCCAGCAGCCAGGGACAGGTCGAGCAGTACTTC.

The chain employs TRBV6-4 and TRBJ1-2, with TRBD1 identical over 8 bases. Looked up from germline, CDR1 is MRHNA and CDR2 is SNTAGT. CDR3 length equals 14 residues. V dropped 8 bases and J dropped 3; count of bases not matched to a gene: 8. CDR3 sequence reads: CASRRTGSDYGYTF. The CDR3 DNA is TGTGCCAGCCGAAGGACAGGGAGTGACTATGGCTACACCTTC.

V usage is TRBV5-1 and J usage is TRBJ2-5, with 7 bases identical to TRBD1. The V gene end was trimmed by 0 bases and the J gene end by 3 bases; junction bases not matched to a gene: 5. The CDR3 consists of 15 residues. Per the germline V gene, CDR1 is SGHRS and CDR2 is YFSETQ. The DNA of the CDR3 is TGCGCCAGCAGCTTGGTACCCGGACAGGAAGAGACCCAGTACTTC. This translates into CASSLVPGQEETQYF.

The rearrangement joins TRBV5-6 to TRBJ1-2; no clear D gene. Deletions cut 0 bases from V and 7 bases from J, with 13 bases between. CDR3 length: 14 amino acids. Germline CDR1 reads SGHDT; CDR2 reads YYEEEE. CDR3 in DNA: TGTGCCAGCAGCTTGGGGTCAGGCGTACCTGGCTACACCTTC. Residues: CASSLGSGVPGYTF.

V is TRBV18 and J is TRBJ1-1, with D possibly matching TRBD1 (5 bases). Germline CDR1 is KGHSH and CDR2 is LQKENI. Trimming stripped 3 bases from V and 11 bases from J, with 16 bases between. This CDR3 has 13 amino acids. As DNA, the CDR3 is TGTGCCAGCTCACCCGTGGACGGACAAGGGGCTTTCTTT. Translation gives CASSPVDGQGAFF.

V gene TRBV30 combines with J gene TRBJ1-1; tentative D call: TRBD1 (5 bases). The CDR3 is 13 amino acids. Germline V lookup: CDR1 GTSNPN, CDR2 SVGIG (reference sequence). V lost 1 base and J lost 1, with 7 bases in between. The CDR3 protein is CAWSGRANTEAFF. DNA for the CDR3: TGTGCCTGGAGTGGCAGGGCGAACACTGAAGCTTTCTTT.

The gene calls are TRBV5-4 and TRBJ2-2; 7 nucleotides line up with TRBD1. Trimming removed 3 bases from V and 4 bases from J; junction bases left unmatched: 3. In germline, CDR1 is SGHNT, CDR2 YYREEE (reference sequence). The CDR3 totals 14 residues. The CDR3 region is CASSWTGRTGELFF. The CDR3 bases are TGTGCCAGCAGCTGGACAGGACGCACCGGGGAGCTGTTTTTT.

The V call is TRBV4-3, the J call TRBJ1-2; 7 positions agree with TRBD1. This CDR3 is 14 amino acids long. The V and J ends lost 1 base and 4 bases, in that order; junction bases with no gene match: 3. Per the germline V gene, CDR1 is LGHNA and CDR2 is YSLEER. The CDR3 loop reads CASSQGRQGYGYTF. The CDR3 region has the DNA TGCGCCAGCAGCCAAGGGCGACAGGGCTATGGCTACACCTTC.